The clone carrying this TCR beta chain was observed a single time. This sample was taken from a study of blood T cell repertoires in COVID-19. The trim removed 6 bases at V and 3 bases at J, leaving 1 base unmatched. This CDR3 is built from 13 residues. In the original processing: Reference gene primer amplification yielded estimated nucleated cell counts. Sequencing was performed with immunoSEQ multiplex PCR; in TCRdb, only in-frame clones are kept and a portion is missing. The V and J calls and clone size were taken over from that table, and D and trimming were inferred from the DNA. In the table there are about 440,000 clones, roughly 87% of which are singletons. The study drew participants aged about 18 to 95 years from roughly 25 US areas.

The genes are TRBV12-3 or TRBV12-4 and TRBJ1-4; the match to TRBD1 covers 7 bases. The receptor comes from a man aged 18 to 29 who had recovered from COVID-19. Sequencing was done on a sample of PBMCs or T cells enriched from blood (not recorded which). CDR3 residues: CASRGGSNEKLFF. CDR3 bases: TGTGCCAGCAGAGGGGGCTCTAATGAAAAACTGTTTTTT.